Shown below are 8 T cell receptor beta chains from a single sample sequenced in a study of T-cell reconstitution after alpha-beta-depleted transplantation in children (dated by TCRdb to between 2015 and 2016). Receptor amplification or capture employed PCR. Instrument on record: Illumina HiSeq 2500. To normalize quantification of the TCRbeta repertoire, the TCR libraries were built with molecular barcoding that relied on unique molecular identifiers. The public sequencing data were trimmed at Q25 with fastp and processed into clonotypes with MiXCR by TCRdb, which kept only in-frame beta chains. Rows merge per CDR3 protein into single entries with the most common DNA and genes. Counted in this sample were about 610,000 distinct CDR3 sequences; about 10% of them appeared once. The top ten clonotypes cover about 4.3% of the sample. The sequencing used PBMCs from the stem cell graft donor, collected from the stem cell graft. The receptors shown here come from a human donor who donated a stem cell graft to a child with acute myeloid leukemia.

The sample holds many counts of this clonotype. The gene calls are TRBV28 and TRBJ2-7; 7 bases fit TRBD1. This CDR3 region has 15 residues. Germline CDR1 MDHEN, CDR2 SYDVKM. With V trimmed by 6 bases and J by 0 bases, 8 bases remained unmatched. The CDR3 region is CASSSRGTVSYEQYF. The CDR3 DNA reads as TGTGCCAGCAGCTCCAGGGGGACAGTCTCCTACGAGCAGTACTTC.

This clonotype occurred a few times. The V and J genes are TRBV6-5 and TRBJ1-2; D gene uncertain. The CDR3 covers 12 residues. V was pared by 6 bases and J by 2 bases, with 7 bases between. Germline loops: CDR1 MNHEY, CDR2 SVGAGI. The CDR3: CASREKNYGYTF. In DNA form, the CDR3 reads TGTGCCAGCAGGGAGAAAAACTATGGCTACACCTTC.

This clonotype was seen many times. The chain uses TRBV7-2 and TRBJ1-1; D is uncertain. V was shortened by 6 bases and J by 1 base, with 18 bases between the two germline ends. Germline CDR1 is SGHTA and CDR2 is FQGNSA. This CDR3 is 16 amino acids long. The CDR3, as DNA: TGTGCCAGCAGGCTCATAGGAGGCGCCCCGAACACTGAAGCTTTCTTT. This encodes CASRLIGGAPNTEAFF.

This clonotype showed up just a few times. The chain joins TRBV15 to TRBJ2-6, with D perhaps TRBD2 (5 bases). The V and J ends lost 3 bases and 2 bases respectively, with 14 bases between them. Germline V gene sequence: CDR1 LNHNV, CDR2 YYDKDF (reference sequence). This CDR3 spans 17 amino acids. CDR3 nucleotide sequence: TGTGCCACCAGCAGTTTTCGGGAAGCGGCTGGGGCCAACGTCCTGACTTTC. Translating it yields CATSSFREAAGANVLTF.

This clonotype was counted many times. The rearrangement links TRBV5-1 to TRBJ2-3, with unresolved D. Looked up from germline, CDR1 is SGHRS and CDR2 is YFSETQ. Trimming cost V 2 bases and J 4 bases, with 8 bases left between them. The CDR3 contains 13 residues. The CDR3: CASSFLGPDTQYF. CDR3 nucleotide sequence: TGCGCCAGCAGCTTTTTGGGTCCAGATACGCAGTATTTT.

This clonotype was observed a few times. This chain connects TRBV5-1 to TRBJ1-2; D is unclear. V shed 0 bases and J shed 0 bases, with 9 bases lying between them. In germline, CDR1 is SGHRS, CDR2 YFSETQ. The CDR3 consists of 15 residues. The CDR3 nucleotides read TGCGCCAGCAGCTTGGAAGCCTCCTCTAACTATGGCTACACCTTC. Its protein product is CASSLEASSNYGYTF.

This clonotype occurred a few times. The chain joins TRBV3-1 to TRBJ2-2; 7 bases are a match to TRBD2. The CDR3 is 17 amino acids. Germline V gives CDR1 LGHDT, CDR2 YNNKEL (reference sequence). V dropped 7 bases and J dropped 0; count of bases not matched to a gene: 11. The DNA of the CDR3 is TGTGCCAGCACCCCCCGGGAGCGGGGCACGAACACCGGGGAGCTGTTTTTT. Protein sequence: CASTPRERGTNTGELFF.

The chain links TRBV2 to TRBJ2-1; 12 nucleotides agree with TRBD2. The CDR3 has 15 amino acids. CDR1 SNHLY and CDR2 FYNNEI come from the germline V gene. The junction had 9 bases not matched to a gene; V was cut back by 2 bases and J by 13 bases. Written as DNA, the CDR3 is TGTGCCAGCAGTGAAATGACTAGCGGGAGAGAGGGACAGTTCTTC. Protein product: CASSEMTSGREGQFF.